This is a list of T cell receptor beta chains from one sample in a study of patients and donors after allogeneic stem cell transplantation. One entry per CDR3 protein, called by TCRdb with MiXCR from the RT-PCR reads. This sample has 920,000 or so distinct CDR3 sequences, with roughly 18% found just once. The sequencing input was blood, either unsorted or a sorted T cell fraction (not recorded which). The receptors were sampled from a human donor who was either an allogeneic HSCT recipient or a stem cell or donor lymphocyte infusion donor (not recorded which). It is not recorded whose cells these are; they may come from a transplant donor. The CDR3 runs from the conserved cysteine through the conserved F or W. The D gene is left open where the match is weak. Expanded clones are given a class, and other clones once, few, many or no size at all.

j_call	clone_size	v_call	d_call	cdr3_aa	cdr3_nt
TRBJ2-2	many	TRBV10-3	TRBD1	CAIRRDRRNTGELFF	TGTGCCATCAGAAGGGACAGGAGAAACACCGGGGAGCTGTTTTTT
TRBJ1-4	NA	TRBV12-3/TRBV12-4	TRBD1	CASSGTALNEKLFF	TGTGCCAGCAGCGGGACAGCCCTTAATGAAAAACTGTTTTTT
TRBJ2-1	NA	TRBV25-1	TRBD2	CASTIAGGYNEQFF	TGTGCCAGCACAATAGCGGGCGGTTACAATGAGCAGTTCTTC
TRBJ2-2	NA	TRBV12-3/TRBV12-4	NA	CASSLRSLENTGELFF	TGTGCCAGCAGCCTTAGGTCACTAGAGAACACCGGGGAGCTGTTTTTT
TRBJ2-4	many	TRBV7-2	TRBD2	CASSSGGLAKNIQYF	TGTGCCAGCAGCTCGGGGGGGCTAGCCAAAAACATTCAGTACTTC
TRBJ2-2	many	TRBV24-1	TRBD1	CASGTGTNTGELFF	TGTGCCTCTGGGACAGGGACGAACACCGGGGAGCTGTTTTTT
TRBJ2-1	once	TRBV20-1	TRBD2	CSARQRGTSGGVMNEQFF	TGCAGTGCTAGGCAAAGAGGGACTAGCGGGGGGGTTATGAATGAGCAGTTCTTC
TRBJ2-7	many	TRBV5-5	TRBD1	CASSLRGQSYEQYF	TGTGCCAGCAGCTTGAGGGGACAGTCCTACGAGCAGTACTTC
TRBJ2-1	NA	TRBV20-1	TRBD2	CSARPLAGQTYNEQFF	TGCAGTGCTAGACCCCTAGCGGGGCAGACCTACAATGAGCAGTTCTTC
TRBJ2-1	few	TRBV24-1	TRBD2	CATSEWTSGGRNEQFF	TGTGCCACCAGTGAATGGACTAGCGGGGGGCGGAATGAGCAGTTCTTC
TRBJ1-2	NA	TRBV10-3	NA	CAIAKGRENYGYTF	TGTGCCATCGCTAAGGGCAGGGAGAACTATGGCTACACCTTC
TRBJ2-1	NA	TRBV5-1	TRBD2	CASSYREVAGNSYNEQFF	TGCGCCAGCAGCTACCGGGAGGTAGCGGGGAATTCCTACAATGAGCAGTTCTTC
TRBJ2-3	NA	TRBV6-1	TRBD2	CASRTSADTQYF	TGTGCCAGCCGTACTAGCGCAGATACGCAGTATTTT
TRBJ2-3	few	TRBV20-1	NA	CSASRLLARTISTDTQYF	TGCAGTGCTAGTCGATTGCTAGCCCGAACGATTAGCACAGATACGCAGTATTTT
TRBJ2-7	few	TRBV29-1	TRBD1	CSVGRGLDEQYF	TGCAGCGTCGGCAGGGGGCTCGACGAGCAGTACTTC
TRBJ1-1	NA	TRBV29-1	NA	CSVETWGLDTEAFF	TGCAGCGTTGAAACTTGGGGACTTGACACTGAAGCTTTCTTT
TRBJ2-3	few	TRBV15	TRBD1	CATSFRDSPGDTQYF	TGTGCCACCAGTTTCCGGGACAGCCCAGGGGATACGCAGTATTTT
TRBJ1-5	few	TRBV27	NA	CASSFIGSNQPQHF	TGTGCCAGCAGTTTCATAGGAAGCAATCAGCCCCAGCATTTT
TRBJ2-3	NA	TRBV15	TRBD2	CATSRVRVRTSGSADTQYF	TGTGCCACCAGCAGAGTCCGGGTTAGGACTAGCGGGAGTGCAGATACGCAGTATTTT
TRBJ2-7	few	TRBV12-3/TRBV12-4	NA	CASSFPGFGEQYF	TGTGCCAGCAGTTTCCCGGGATTTGGCGAGCAGTACTTC
TRBJ2-1	NA	TRBV11-3	NA	CASSFTESYNEQFF	TGTGCCAGCAGCTTTACGGAGTCCTACAATGAGCAGTTCTTC
TRBJ2-1	NA	TRBV12-3/TRBV12-4	TRBD2	CASSTSSGGASEQFF	TGTGCCAGCAGTACTTCTAGCGGGGGGGCAAGCGAGCAGTTCTTC
TRBJ1-4	NA	TRBV25-1	TRBD1	CASSEGTGGEKLFF	TGTGCCAGCAGTGAGGGGACAGGAGGGGAAAAACTGTTTTTT
TRBJ2-1	few	TRBV9	TRBD2	CASSASGLAHNEQFF	TGTGCCAGCAGCGCCTCCGGACTAGCTCACAATGAGCAGTTCTTC
TRBJ1-1	few	TRBV2	NA	CASSEASILSEAFF	TGTGCCAGCAGTGAAGCCTCGATCCTATCTGAAGCTTTCTTT
TRBJ1-6	NA	TRBV6-5	TRBD1	CASSSDRGENSPLHF	TGTGCCAGCAGTTCAGACAGGGGCGAGAATTCACCCCTCCACTTT
TRBJ1-1	NA	TRBV12-3/TRBV12-4	TRBD1	CASSIRQGHTEAFF	TGTGCCAGCAGTATTCGACAGGGTCACACTGAAGCTTTCTTT
TRBJ1-2	NA	TRBV27	NA	CASSLRQSDGYTF	TGTGCCAGCAGTTTAAGGCAGTCGGATGGCTACACCTTC
TRBJ2-1	NA	TRBV29-1	TRBD2	CSVRILKGLAGRREEQFF	TGCAGCGTAAGAATTTTAAAGGGACTAGCGGGAAGGAGAGAGGAGCAGTTCTTC
TRBJ2-7	NA	TRBV6-2/TRBV6-3	NA	CASISDFRGSYEQYF	TGTGCCAGCATCTCGGACTTCCGAGGCTCCTACGAGCAGTACTTC
TRBJ2-5	few	TRBV4-2	TRBD1	CASSQGDRQETQYF	TGTGCCAGCAGCCAGGGGGACAGACAAGAGACCCAGTACTTC
TRBJ1-5	NA	TRBV7-8	NA	CASSLPPGVNSNQPQHF	TGTGCCAGCAGCTTACCGCCAGGGGTCAATAGCAATCAGCCCCAGCATTTT
TRBJ2-3	NA	TRBV28	NA	CASSRTLNGDTQYF	TGTGCCAGCAGTCGAACCTTAAACGGGGATACGCAGTATTTT
TRBJ2-2	few	TRBV5-1	NA	CASSPGLRGTGELFF	TGCGCCAGCAGCCCGGGACTCCGGGGCACCGGGGAGCTGTTTTTT
TRBJ2-1	many	TRBV12-3/TRBV12-4	NA	CASSHPIWASYNEQFF	TGTGCCAGCAGTCACCCTATCTGGGCGTCCTACAATGAGCAGTTCTTC
TRBJ2-1	NA	TRBV4-1	NA	CASSQLENEQFF	TGCGCCAGCAGCCAATTAGAGAATGAGCAGTTCTTC
TRBJ2-5	NA	TRBV5-1	TRBD1	CASFRDRQETQYF	TGCGCCAGCTTCCGGGACAGACAAGAGACCCAGTACTTC
TRBJ2-1	few	TRBV5-1	TRBD2	CASSRSGGDNEQFF	TGCGCCAGCAGCAGAAGCGGGGGAGACAATGAGCAGTTCTTC
TRBJ1-1	NA	TRBV5-1	NA	CASSPQGRENTEAFF	TGCGCCAGCAGCCCTCAGGGGAGGGAGAACACTGAAGCTTTCTTT
TRBJ2-3	NA	TRBV4-3	TRBD2	CASSPSGDFTDTQYF	TGCGCCAGCAGCCCCAGCGGGGACTTCACAGATACGCAGTATTTT
TRBJ1-4	NA	TRBV20-1	TRBD1	CSAKAPGTGAEKLFF	TGCAGTGCTAAAGCTCCCGGGACAGGGGCTGAAAAACTGTTTTTT
TRBJ1-1	NA	TRBV6-5	NA	CASSYDGQPNTEAFF	TGTGCCAGCAGTTACGATGGACAGCCGAACACTGAAGCTTTCTTT
TRBJ2-7	NA	TRBV4-3	NA	CASSRDRLSGGEQYF	TGCGCCAGCAGCCGAGACAGGCTCTCTGGGGGCGAGCAGTACTTC